Here is one T cell receptor (beta chain) with its context. The clone's antigen remains unknown. Within one base of it there is no much larger clone, and no base qualities were kept. In the germline V gene, CDR1 corresponds to SGHRS and CDR2 to YFSETQ. From its cysteine to its phenylalanine, the CDR3 spans 15 amino acids. CDR3 DNA only is kept here, 45 bases in frame from base 1. At the junction V is shortened by 6 bases and J by 0 bases, with 13 bases in between. TCRbeta CDR3 regions were amplified from genomic DNA using the immunoSEQ Assay, a bias-controlled multiplex PCR. In the source study's methods: The number of nucleated cells in each sample was estimated from the amplification of reference gene primers within the assay. To quantify the absolute abundance of each unique TCRbeta CDR3 rearrangement, sequence reads were collapsed and filtered. For each sample, productive Simpson clonality was calculated as the square root of Simpson's diversity index across productive rearrangements. TCRdb stores this immuneACCESS table with in-frame sequences only. Part of the clones is absent; in the studies checked, under half of the shortfall reflects unresolved V genes, and no reason is known for the rest. That table gives V, J and clone size, and the DNA gave D and trimming. The sample records 220,000 or so clones, 82% of which are singletons. Of the sample, around 8% is held by the ten largest clones.

The data belong to a study of blood T cell repertoires in COVID-19 (dated by TCRdb to 2020 to 2021). As for the study more broadly: The collaborator samples originated in the United States, Italy and Spain and spanned the acute and convalescent phases of COVID-19. The repertoires were released in a freely available public database intended as a resource for research on the immune response to SARS-CoV-2. The sample metadata nearly always contained a de-identified subject ID, COVID-19 status, age in years and sex. The prospective study material was composed of cDNA or gDNA derived from T cells, B-cell-depleted T cells, or PBMCs. Deeply sampled blood TCRbeta repertoires from subjects exposed to, actively infected with, or recovered from COVID-19 were included in the dataset. The samples were drawn from the first 160 participants of the ongoing ImmuneRACE study and from some 1,300 subjects provided by 6 global collaborators. Where available, HLA class I and class II types were obtained from metadata supplied by the sample provider rather than from assay-based typing.

The full study reports these points: The quantity of clinical and demographic metadata differed by source and by participant and was supplied without curation.

One collaborating source in Seattle enrolled patients while the patients were actively infected and followed the patients over time throughout the course of disease. Each collaborating institution followed its own protocols to collect whole blood in K2EDTA tubes. For TCRbeta analysis, collaborators shipped samples as frozen whole blood, isolated PBMCs, or DNA extracted from either of those sample types. This chain is built from TRBV5-1 and TRBJ2-1; the D gene is perhaps TRBD1, from 6 matching bases. This clonotype was sampled from a woman at least 80 years old with COVID-19, enrolled during active disease. Source material: peripheral blood. The base sequence is TGCGCCAGCACCCTAACAGGGAGCTCCTACAATGAGCAGTTCTTC. It codes for CASTLTGSSYNEQFF.